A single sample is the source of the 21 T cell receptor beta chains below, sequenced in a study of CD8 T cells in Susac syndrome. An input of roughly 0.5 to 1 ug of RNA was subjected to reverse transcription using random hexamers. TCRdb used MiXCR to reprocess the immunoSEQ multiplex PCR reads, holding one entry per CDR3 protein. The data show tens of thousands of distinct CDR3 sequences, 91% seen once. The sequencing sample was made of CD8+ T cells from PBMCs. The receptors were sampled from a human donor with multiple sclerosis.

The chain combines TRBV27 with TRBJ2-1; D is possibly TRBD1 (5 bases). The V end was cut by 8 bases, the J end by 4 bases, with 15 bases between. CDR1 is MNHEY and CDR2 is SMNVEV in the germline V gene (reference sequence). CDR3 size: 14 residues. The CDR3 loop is CASSTEPKYNEQFF. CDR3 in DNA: TGTGCCAGCTCGACAGAACCTAAATACAATGAGCAGTTCTTC.

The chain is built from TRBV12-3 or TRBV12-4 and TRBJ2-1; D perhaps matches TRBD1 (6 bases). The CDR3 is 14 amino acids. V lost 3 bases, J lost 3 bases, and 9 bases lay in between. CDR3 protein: CASSFDRSYNEQFF. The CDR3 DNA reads TGTGCCAGCAGTTTTGACAGGAGCTACAATGAGCAGTTCTTC.

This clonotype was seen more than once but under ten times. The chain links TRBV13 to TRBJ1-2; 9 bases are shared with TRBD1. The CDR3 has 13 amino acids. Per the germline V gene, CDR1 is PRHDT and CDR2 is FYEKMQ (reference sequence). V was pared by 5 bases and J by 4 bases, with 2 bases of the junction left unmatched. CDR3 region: CASSPGQGYGYTF. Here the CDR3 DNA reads TGTGCCAGCAGCCCGGGACAGGGCTATGGCTACACCTTC. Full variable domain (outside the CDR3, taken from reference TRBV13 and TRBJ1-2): AAGVIQSPRHLIKEKRETATLKCYPIPRHDTVYWYQQGPGQDPQFLISFYEKMQSDKGSIPDRFSAQQFSDYHSELNMSSLELGDSALYFCASSPGQGYGYTFGSGTRLTVV.

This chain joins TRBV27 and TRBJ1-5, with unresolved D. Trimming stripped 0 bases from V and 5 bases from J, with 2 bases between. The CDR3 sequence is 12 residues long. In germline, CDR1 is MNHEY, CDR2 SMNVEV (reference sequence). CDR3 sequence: CASSLSDQPQHF. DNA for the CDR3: TGTGCCAGCAGTTTATCGGATCAGCCCCAGCATTTT.

The CDR3 nucleotides are TGTGCCAGCAGCCCCGGGACAGGCCTCTATGGCTACACCTTC. It translates to CASSPGTGLYGYTF. The genes are TRBV9 and TRBJ1-2; 8 nucleotides match TRBD1. J gave up 4 bases and V 4 bases, and 6 bases lay outside the gene matches. The germline V gene encodes CDR1 SGDLS and CDR2 YYNGEE. The CDR3 length is 14 residues.

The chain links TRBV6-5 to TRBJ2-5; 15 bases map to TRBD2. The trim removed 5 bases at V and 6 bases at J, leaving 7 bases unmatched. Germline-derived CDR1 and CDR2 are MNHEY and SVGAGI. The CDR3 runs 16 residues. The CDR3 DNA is TGTGCCAGCAGTCACTGGACTAGCGGGGGGGCTAAGACCCAGTACTTC. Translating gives CASSHWTSGGAKTQYF.

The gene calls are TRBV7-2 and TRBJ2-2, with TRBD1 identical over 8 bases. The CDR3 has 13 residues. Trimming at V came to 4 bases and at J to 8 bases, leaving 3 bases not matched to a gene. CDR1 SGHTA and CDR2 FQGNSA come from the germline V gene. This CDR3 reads CASSSYRGGELFF. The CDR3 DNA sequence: TGTGCCAGCAGCTCCTACAGGGGGGGGGAGCTGTTTTTT.

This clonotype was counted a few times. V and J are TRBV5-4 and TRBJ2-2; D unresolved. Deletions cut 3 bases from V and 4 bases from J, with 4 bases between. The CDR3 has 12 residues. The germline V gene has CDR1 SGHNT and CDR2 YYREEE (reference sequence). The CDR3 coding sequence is TGTGCCAGCAGCTCCATCACCGGGGAGCTGTTTTTT. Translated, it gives CASSSITGELFF.

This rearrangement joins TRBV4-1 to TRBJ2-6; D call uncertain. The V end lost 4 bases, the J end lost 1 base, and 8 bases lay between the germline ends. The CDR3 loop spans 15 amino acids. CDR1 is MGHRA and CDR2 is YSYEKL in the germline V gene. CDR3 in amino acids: CASSLQASGANVLTF. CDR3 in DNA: TGCGCCAGCAGCCTTCAGGCGTCTGGGGCCAACGTCCTGACTTTC.

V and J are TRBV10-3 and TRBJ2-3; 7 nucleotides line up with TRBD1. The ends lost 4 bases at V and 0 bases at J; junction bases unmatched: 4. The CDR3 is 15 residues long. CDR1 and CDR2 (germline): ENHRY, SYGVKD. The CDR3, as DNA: TGTGCCATCAGTGTAGGGGACAGAAGCACAGATACGCAGTATTTT. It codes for CAISVGDRSTDTQYF.

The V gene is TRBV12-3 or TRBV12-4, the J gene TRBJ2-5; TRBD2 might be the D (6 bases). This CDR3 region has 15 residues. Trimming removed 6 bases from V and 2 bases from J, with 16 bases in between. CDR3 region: CASSPSDYLQETQYF. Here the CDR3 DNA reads TGTGCCAGCAGCCCCTCGGACTATCTTCAAGAGACCCAGTACTTC.

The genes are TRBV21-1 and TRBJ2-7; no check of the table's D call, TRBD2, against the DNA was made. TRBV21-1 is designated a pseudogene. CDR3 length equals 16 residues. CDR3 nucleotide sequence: TGTGCCAGCAGCAAAGCGGCCGGGAGGCCTCCCTACGAGCAGTACTTC. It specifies CASSKAAGRPPYEQYF.

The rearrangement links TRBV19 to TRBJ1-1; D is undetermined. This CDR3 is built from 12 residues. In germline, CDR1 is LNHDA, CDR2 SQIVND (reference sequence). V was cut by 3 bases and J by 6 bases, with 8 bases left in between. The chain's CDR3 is CASSMGDAEAFF. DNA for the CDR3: TGTGCCAGTAGTATGGGTGATGCTGAAGCTTTCTTT.

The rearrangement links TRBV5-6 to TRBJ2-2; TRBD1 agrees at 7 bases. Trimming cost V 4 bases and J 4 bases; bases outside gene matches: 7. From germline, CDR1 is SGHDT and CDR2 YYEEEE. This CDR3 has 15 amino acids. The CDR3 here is CASSPDEGATGELFF. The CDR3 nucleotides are TGTGCCAGCAGCCCCGATGAGGGGGCCACCGGGGAGCTGTTTTTT.

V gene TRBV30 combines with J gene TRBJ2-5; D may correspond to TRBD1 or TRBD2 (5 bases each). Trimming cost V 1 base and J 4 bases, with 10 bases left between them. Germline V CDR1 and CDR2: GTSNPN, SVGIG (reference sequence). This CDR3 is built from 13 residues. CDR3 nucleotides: TGTGCCTGGAGTGGAGGGGAAGGAGAGACCCAGTACTTC. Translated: CAWSGGEGETQYF.

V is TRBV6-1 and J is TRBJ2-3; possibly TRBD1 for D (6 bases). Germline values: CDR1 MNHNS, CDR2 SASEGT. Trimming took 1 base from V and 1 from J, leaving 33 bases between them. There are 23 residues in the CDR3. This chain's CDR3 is CASSEDGGHNPGTIHIGTDTQYF. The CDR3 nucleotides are TGTGCCAGCAGTGAAGATGGGGGACACAATCCGGGGACCATCCATATCGGCACAGATACGCAGTATTTT.

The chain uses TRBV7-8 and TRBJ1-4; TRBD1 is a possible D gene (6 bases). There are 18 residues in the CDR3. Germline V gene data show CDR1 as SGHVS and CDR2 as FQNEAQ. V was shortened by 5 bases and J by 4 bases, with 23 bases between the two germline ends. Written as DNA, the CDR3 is TGTGCCAGCAGCCTAGGGGGGGACTTCGGGACGGATAATGAAAAACTGTTTTTT. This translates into CASSLGGDFGTDNEKLFF.

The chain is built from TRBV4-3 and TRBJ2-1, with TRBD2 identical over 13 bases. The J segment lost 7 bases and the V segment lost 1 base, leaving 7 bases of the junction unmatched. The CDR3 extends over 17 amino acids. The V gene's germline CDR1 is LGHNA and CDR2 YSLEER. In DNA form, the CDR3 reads TGCGCCAGCAGCCAAGGGGGACTAGCGGGATGGTTAAATGAGCAGTTCTTC. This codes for CASSQGGLAGWLNEQFF.

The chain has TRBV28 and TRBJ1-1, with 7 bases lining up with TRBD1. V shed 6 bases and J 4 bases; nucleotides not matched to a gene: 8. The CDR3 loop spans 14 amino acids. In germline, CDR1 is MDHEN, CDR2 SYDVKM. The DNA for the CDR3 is TGTGCCAGCAGCTACAGGGGTGCGGGCACTGAAGCTTTCTTT. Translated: CASSYRGAGTEAFF.

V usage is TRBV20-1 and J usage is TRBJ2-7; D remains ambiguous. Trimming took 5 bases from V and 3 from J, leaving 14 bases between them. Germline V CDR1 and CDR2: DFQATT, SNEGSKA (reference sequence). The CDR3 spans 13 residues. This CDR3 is CSALRWADYEQYF. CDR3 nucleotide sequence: TGCAGTGCTCTCCGTTGGGCGGACTACGAGCAGTACTTC.

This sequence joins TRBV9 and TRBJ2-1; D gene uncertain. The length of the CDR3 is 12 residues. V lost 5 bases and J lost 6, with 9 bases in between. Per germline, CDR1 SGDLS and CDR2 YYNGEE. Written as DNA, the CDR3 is TGTGCCAGCAGTACGGGCGGCAATGAGCAGTTCTTC. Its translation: CASSTGGNEQFF. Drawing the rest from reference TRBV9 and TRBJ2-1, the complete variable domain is DSGVTQTPKHLITATGQRVTLRCSPRSGDLSVYWYQQSLDQGLQFLIQYYNGEERAKGNILERFSAQQFPDLHSELNLSSLELGDSALYFCASSTGGNEQFFGPGTRLTVL.